The TCR beta chain under discussion was sequenced for a study of blood T cells in healthy people across ages. Study-level results: Estimates of total diversity, which came from one million sequenced T cells, were considered to be underestimates.

On this clonotype: Antigen specificity is unknown.

Germline V gives CDR1 MNHEY, CDR2 SVGEGT. The ends were cut back, 11 bases at V and 9 bases at J, with 23 bases in the middle. CDR3 length equals 14 residues. Next came a second PCR, run for roughly 6 to 11 cycles, which used a sample-barcoded 5' primer along with a J-beta primer mix. TCRdb independently ran MiXCR on the 5' RACE reads; one entry per CDR3 protein. The sample includes around 790,000 distinct CDR3 sequences, under 45% of them seen just once. Sequenced sample: blood. The rearrangement joins TRBV6-2 or TRBV6-3 to TRBJ2-1, with a weak D call TRBD2 (5 bases). The source is a man aged 55 to 70 in good health. In DNA, the CDR3 is TGTGCCGGCACCCGTGGCGGCGGGTCGGGTGAGCAGTTCTTC. This gives the protein CAGTRGGGSGEQFF.